A single sample is the source of the 17 T cell receptor beta chains below, sequenced in a study of T cells after yellow fever vaccination (dated by TCRdb to between 2019 and 2020). Explained via the paper, the treatment or condition label denotes: live attenuated yellow fever vaccine strain. Libraries were made using 5' RACE. Reads for this sample came from an Illumina HiSeq 2500. The public reads were reanalyzed by TCRdb: fastp trimming at Q25, MiXCR alignment, in-frame beta chains only. Every entry covers one CDR3 protein and lists the most common genes and DNA from its rows. This sample is represented by some 390,000 distinct CDR3 sequences; approximately 5.7% of them were singletons. The ten top clones hold 14% to 15% of the sample. The sequencing used PBMCs, collected 5 days after the yellow fever booster vaccination. Every receptor here comes from a young man who received the YFV17D yellow fever vaccine.

The chain is built from TRBV7-8 and TRBJ2-2; D is ambiguous. V was shortened by 4 bases and J by 5 bases, with 8 bases between the two germline ends. The CDR3 is 13 residues long. CDR1 and CDR2 (germline): SGHVS, FQNEAQ. CDR3: CASSWLETGELFF. CDR3 nucleotides: TGTGCCAGCAGCTGGCTCGAGACCGGGGAGCTGTTTTTT.

This clonotype was counted many times. This rearrangement joins TRBV10-3 to TRBJ1-5; TRBD1 might be the D (5 bases). The CDR3 has 14 residues. V dropped 4 bases and J dropped 5 bases, with 12 bases sitting between them. The germline V gene has CDR1 ENHRY and CDR2 SYGVKD. Here the CDR3 DNA reads TGTGCCATCAGTGTTGAGGGGTCGGATCAGCCCCAGCATTTT. It yields the protein CAISVEGSDQPQHF.

This clonotype was counted a few times. The V call is TRBV20-1, the J call TRBJ2-3; D possibly matches TRBD1 or TRBD2 (6 bases each). The V end was cut by 3 bases, the J end by 5 bases, with 21 bases between. Germline V gene data show CDR1 as DFQATT and CDR2 as SNEGSKA (reference sequence). The CDR3 totals 16 residues. The CDR3 nucleotides read TGCAGTGCTAGCGGGGCGGGGCAGGGGTTAATAGATACGCAGTATTTT. Protein sequence: CSASGAGQGLIDTQYF.

This chain uses TRBV18 with TRBJ2-7; D is undetermined. Germline assignment: CDR1 KGHSH and CDR2 LQKENI. This CDR3 region has 14 residues. Trimming shortened V by 4 bases and J by 1 base, and 11 bases separated the two germline ends. The CDR3, as DNA: TGTGCCAGCTCACATGATGGGTTGTCCTACGAGCAGTACTTC. This sequence encodes CASSHDGLSYEQYF.

The chain joins TRBV12-3 or TRBV12-4 to TRBJ2-7; 9 bases are shared with TRBD1. After removal of 5 bases from V and 0 bases from J, the junction contained 8 bases not matched to a gene. The CDR3 runs 16 residues. The CDR3 region is CASSLSRTGDSYEQYF. The CDR3 coding sequence is TGTGCCAGCAGTCTCTCACGGACAGGGGACTCCTACGAGCAGTACTTC.

The sample holds a few counts of this clonotype. The chain has TRBV7-6 and TRBJ2-7; D is unresolved. The CDR3 covers 11 residues. Germline assignment: CDR1 SGHVS and CDR2 FNYEAQ. The V gene lost 11 bases and the J gene lost 2 bases, with 10 bases spanning the gap. The CDR3 nucleotides are TGTGCCTCAGGTGCGGCCTACGAGCAGTACTTC. It is translated as CASGAAYEQYF.

This clonotype appeared a few times. The chain links TRBV19 to TRBJ2-1; 7 nucleotides match TRBD2. V was pared by 5 bases and J by 1 base, with 5 bases of the junction left unmatched. This CDR3 is 15 amino acids long. Germline V lookup: CDR1 LNHDA, CDR2 SQIVND (reference sequence). CDR3 residues: CASSSGGRSYNEQFF. CDR3 in DNA: TGTGCCAGTAGTTCTGGCGGGAGATCCTACAATGAGCAGTTCTTC. Together with reference TRBV19 and TRBJ2-1, the CDR3 gives the full variable domain: DGGITQSPKYLFRKEGQNVTLSCEQNLNHDAMYWYRQDPGQGLRLIYYSQIVNDFQKGDIAEGYSVSREKKESFPLTVTSAQKNPTAFYLCASSSGGRSYNEQFFGPGTRLTVL.

The chain is built from TRBV29-1 and TRBJ2-5, with 11 bases lining up with TRBD1. V trimming: 3 bases; J trimming: 5 bases; junction bases outside the gene matches: 11. Germline values: CDR1 SQVTM, CDR2 ANQGSEA. The CDR3 spans 16 residues. CDR3 in amino acids: CSVDDGTGGIGETQYF. CDR3 DNA: TGCAGCGTTGACGATGGGACAGGGGGAATCGGTGAGACCCAGTACTTC.

This clonotype has just a few counts. A read error may account for a junction end that differs from germline. V usage is TRBV12-3 or TRBV12-4 and J usage is TRBJ2-7; TRBD2 aligns across 11 bases. The CDR3 is made up of 12 amino acids. DNA of the CDR3: TGCGCTACTAGCGGGAGTTCCTACGAGCAGTACTTC. As protein: CATSGSSYEQYF.

This clonotype was observed many times. This chain joins TRBV10-3 and TRBJ2-1; 7 bases line up with TRBD2. Germline V gene lookup returns CDR1 ENHRY and CDR2 SYGVKD. The CDR3 loop spans 13 amino acids. J was trimmed by 5 bases and V by 9 bases; bases with no gene match: 7. The CDR3 nucleotides are TGTGCCATGAGCGGGATGTTAGACAATGAGCAGTTCTTC. It yields the protein CAMSGMLDNEQFF.

V is TRBV19 and J is TRBJ2-2; no firm D call. Germline-derived CDR1 and CDR2 are LNHDA and SQIVND (reference sequence). CDR3 length equals 14 residues. Trimming removed 1 base from V and 5 bases from J, with 8 bases in between. CDR3 sequence: CASSIGLRTGELFF. In DNA, the CDR3 is TGTGCCAGTAGTATAGGTCTAAGGACCGGGGAGCTGTTTTTT.

This clonotype was detected ten times or more. This chain uses TRBV28 with TRBJ2-7, with D maybe TRBD2 (6 bases). Germline CDR1 MDHEN, CDR2 SYDVKM. The CDR3 runs 16 residues. The germline V and J ends were trimmed by 2 bases and 1 base, with 15 bases remaining between them. The CDR3 loop is CASSLTSAGKSYEQYF. Written as DNA, the CDR3 is TGTGCCAGCAGTTTAACGTCTGCGGGAAAATCCTACGAGCAGTACTTC. Together with reference TRBV28 and TRBJ2-7, the CDR3 gives the full variable domain: DVKVTQSSRYLVKRTGEKVFLECVQDMDHENMFWYRQDPGLGLRLIYFSYDVKMKEKGDIPEGYSVSREKKERFSLILESASTNQTSMYLCASSLTSAGKSYEQYFGPGTRLTVT.

This clonotype was recorded many times. V is TRBV15 and J is TRBJ2-7, with D possibly called TRBD1 or TRBD2 (6 bases each). Trimming took off 5 bases at V and 6 bases at J, with 23 bases between the two ends. Germline assignment: CDR1 LNHNV and CDR2 YYDKDF (reference sequence). This CDR3 has 16 amino acids. The CDR3 sequence is CATSGGSVRGRFEQYF. CDR3 in DNA: TGTGCCACCAGCGGGGGCTCGGTTCGGGGGCGATTCGAGCAGTACTTC.

There are many counts of this clonotype. The chain links TRBV7-2 to TRBJ2-2; D unresolved. V lost 0 bases and J lost 5, with 13 bases in between. Per the germline V gene, CDR1 is SGHTA and CDR2 is FQGNSA. This CDR3 has 16 amino acids. CDR3: CASSLAGRRTTGELFF. In DNA, the CDR3 is TGTGCCAGCAGCTTAGCTGGACGGAGAACTACCGGGGAGCTGTTTTTT.

The genes are TRBV6-5 and TRBJ2-3, with D hard to call. V lost 0 bases and J lost 7, with 14 bases in between. The CDR3 spans 15 residues. Germline CDR1 MNHEY, CDR2 SVGAGI. The CDR3 DNA sequence: TGTGCCAGCAGTTACTCGTCCACCGACATTCATACGCAGTATTTT. This translates into CASSYSSTDIHTQYF.

Turning to this clonotype: The CDR3 does not close with the conserved phenylalanine or tryptophan, likely indicating a read error. This rearrangement joins TRBV14 to TRBJ2-1; 8 nucleotides align to TRBD1. The trim removed 0 bases at V and 8 bases at J, leaving 9 bases unmatched. Germline V CDR1 and CDR2: SGHDN, FVKESK. The CDR3 runs to 16 residues. This CDR3 reads CASSQDGWTGYHEQFL. The CDR3 DNA sequence: TGTGCCAGCAGCCAAGATGGTTGGACAGGGTACCATGAGCAGTTCCTC.

This clonotype was counted ten times or more. The chain carries TRBV5-1 and TRBJ2-5; TRBD2 matches at 8 bases. The junction had 8 bases not matched to a gene; V was cut back by 0 bases and J by 4 bases. The germline V gene has CDR1 SGHRS and CDR2 YFSETQ. This CDR3 is 16 amino acids long. Written as DNA, the CDR3 is TGCGCCAGCAGCTTGGGGGGACTAGTAGGGGGAGAGACCCAGTACTTC. Translating it yields CASSLGGLVGGETQYF.